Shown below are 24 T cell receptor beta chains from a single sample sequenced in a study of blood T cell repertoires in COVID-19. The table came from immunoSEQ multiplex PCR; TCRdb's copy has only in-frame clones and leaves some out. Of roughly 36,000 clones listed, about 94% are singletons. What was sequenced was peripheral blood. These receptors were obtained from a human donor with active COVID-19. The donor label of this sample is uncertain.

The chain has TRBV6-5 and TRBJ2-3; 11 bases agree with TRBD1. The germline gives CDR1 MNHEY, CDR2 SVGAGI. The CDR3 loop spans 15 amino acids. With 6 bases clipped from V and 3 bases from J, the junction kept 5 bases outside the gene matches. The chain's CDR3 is CASSPRDRGTDTQYF. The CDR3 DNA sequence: TGTGCCAGCAGCCCCAGGGACAGGGGGACAGATACGCAGTATTTT.

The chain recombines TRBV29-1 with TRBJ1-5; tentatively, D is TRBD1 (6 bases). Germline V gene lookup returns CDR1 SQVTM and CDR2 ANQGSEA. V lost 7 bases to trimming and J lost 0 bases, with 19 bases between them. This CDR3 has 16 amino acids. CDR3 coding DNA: TGCAGCGCCGTCTTGGGGGGGGCTTATAGCAATCAGCCCCAGCATTTT. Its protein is CSAVLGGAYSNQPQHF.

The CDR3 sequence: CASSLDYASTDTQYF. Here the CDR3 DNA reads TGTGCCAGCAGCTTGGACTACGCTAGCACAGATACGCAGTATTTT. The rearrangement uses TRBV5-4 and TRBJ2-3; D gene unclear. The CDR3 has 15 amino acids. The germline V gene has CDR1 SGHNT and CDR2 YYREEE (reference sequence). Trimming took 0 bases from V and 0 from J, leaving 8 bases between them.

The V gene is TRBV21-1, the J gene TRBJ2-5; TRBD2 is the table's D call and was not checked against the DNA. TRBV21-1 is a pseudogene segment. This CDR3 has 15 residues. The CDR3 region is CASSKPLAGEETQYF. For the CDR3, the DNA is TGTGCCAGCAGCAAACCTCTAGCGGGGGAAGAGACCCAGTACTTC.

The CDR3 spells CSVEAAGMTEAFF. The CDR3 DNA is TGCAGCGTTGAAGCTGCCGGGATGACTGAAGCTTTCTTT. The V and J genes are TRBV29-1 and TRBJ1-1; D is uncertain. V was clipped by 1 base and J by 5 bases, with 11 bases between them. This CDR3 contains 13 residues. Germline V gives CDR1 SQVTM, CDR2 ANQGSEA. Looking up the rest from reference TRBV29-1 and TRBJ1-1 gives the full variable domain: SAVISQKPSRDICQRGTSLTIQCQVDSQVTMMFWYRQQPGQSLTLIATANQGSEATYESGFVIDKFPISRPNLTFSTLTVSNMSPEDSSIYLCSVEAAGMTEAFFGQGTRLTVV.

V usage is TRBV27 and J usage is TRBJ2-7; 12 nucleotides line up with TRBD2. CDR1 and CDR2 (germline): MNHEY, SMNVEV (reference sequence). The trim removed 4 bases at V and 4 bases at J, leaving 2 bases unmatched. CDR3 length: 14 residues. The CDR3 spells CASSSGLAGYEQYF. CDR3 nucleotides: TGTGCCAGCAGTTCAGGACTAGCGGGGTACGAGCAGTACTTC.

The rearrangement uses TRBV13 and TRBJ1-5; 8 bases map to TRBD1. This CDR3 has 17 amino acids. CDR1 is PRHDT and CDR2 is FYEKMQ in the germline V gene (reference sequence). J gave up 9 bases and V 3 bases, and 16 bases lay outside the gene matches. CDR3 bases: TGTGCCAGCAGCTTTCGTGTGCAGGGGGCCCCAAAATGGCCCCAGCATTTT. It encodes CASSFRVQGAPKWPQHF.

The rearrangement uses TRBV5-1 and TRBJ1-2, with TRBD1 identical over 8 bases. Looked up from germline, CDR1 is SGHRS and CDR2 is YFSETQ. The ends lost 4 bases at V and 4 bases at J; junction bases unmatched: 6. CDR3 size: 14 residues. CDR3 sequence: CASSDRGGSYGYTF. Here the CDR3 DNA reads TGCGCCAGCAGCGACAGGGGAGGATCCTATGGCTACACCTTC.

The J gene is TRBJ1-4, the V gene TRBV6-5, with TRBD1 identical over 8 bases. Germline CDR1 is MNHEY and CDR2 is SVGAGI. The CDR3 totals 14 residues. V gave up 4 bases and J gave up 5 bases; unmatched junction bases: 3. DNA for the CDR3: TGTGCCAGCAGTTTCAGGGGGCGGAATGAAAAACTGTTTTTT. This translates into CASSFRGRNEKLFF.

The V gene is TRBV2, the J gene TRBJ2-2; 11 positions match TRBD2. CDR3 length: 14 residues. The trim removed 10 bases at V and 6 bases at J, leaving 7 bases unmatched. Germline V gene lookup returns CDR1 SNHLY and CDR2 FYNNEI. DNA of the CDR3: TGTGCCACCTCCGGGACTAGCGGCTCCGGGGAGCTGTTTTTT. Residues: CATSGTSGSGELFF.

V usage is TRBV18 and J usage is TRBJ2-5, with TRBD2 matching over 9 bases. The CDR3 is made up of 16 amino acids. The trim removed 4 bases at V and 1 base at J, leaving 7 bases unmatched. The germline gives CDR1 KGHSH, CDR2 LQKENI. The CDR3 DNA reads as TGTGCCAGCTCACGCAGACTAGCGGAGTTCCAAGAGACCCAGTACTTC. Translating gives CASSRRLAEFQETQYF.

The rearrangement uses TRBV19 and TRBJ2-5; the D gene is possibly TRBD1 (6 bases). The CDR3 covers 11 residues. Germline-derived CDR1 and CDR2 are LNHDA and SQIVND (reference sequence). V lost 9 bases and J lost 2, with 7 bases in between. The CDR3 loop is CASRGQETQYF. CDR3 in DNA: TGTGCCAGCAGGGGACAAGAGACCCAGTACTTC.

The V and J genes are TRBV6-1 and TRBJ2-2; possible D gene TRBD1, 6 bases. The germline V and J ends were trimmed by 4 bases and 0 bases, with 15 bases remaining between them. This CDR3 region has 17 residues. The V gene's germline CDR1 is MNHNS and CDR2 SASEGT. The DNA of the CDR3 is TGTGCCAGCAGTGGGACAGAACTCTACGCGAACACCGGGGAGCTGTTTTTT. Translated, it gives CASSGTELYANTGELFF.

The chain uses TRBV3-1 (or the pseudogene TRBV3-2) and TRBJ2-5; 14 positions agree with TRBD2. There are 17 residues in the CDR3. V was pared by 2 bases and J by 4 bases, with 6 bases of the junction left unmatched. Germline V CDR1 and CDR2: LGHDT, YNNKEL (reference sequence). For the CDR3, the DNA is TGTGCCAGCAGCCAAAACCTCGGGACTAGCGGGGGAGAGACCCAGTACTTC. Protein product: CASSQNLGTSGGETQYF.

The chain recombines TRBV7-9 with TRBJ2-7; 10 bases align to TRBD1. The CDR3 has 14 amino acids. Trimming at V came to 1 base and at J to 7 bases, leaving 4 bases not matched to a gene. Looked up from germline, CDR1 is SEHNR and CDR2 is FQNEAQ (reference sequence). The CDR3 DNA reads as TGTGCCAGCAGCTTAGGGGACAGGGGTAGGGAGCAGTACTTC. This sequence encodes CASSLGDRGREQYF.

In DNA form, the CDR3 reads TGTGCCAGTAGCCTCGGACTAGCGGTTTCCTACAATGAGCAGTTCTTC. It is translated as CASSLGLAVSYNEQFF. The V and J genes are TRBV19 and TRBJ2-1; 10 nucleotides agree with TRBD2. With 6 bases clipped from V and 1 base from J, the junction kept 6 bases outside the gene matches. Germline loops: CDR1 LNHDA, CDR2 SQIVND (reference sequence). The length of the CDR3 is 16 residues.

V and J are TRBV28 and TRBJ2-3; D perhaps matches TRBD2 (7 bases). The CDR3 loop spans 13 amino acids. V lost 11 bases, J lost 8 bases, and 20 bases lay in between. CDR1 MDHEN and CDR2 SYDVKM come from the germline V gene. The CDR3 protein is CACFGGQDGTQYF. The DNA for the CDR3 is TGTGCCTGCTTCGGGGGGCAAGACGGTACGCAGTATTTT.

CDR3 protein: CASSLGEAGGYEQYF. The CDR3 nucleotides read TGTGCCAGCAGCTTAGGTGAAGCGGGGGGGTACGAGCAGTACTTC. The J gene is TRBJ2-7, the V gene TRBV7-8; TRBD2 matches 10 bases. Looked up from germline, CDR1 is SGHVS and CDR2 is FQNEAQ. V trimming: 1 base; J trimming: 4 bases; junction bases outside the gene matches: 4. This CDR3 is 15 amino acids long.

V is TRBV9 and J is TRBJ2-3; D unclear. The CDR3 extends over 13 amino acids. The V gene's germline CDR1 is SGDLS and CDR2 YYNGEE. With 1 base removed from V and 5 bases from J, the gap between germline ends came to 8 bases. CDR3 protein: CASSVIIQDTQYF. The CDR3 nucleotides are TGTGCCAGCAGCGTAATCATTCAAGATACGCAGTATTTT.

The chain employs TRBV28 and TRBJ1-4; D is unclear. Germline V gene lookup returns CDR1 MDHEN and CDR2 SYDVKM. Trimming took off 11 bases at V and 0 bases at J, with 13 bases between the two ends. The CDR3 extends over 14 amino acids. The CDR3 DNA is TGTGCCTCCACCCGGGGTTCAACTAATGAAAAACTGTTTTTT. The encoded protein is CASTRGSTNEKLFF.

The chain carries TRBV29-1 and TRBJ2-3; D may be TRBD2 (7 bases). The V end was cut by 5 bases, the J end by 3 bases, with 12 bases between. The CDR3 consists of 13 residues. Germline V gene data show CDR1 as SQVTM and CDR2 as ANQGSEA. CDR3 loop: CSVRGALTDTQYF. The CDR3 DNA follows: TGCAGCGTTCGGGGGGCGTTAACAGATACGCAGTATTTT.

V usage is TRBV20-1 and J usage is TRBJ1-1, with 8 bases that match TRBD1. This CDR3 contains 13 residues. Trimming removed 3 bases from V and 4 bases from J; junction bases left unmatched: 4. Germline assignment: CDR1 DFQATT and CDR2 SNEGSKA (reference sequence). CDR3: CSASADRGTEAFF. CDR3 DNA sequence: TGCAGTGCTAGTGCCGACAGGGGCACTGAAGCTTTCTTT.

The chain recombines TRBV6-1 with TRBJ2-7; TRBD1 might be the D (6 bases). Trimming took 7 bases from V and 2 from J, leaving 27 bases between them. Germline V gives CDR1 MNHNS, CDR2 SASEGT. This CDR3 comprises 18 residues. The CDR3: CASNENAGEQGITYEQYF. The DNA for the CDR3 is TGTGCCAGCAATGAGAACGCCGGGGAACAGGGAATCACCTACGAGCAGTACTTC.

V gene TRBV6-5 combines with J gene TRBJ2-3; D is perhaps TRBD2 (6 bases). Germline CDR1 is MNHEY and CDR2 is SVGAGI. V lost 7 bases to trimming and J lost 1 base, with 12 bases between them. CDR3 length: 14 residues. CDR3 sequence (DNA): TGTGCCAGCATGGAGGGTCGACGCACAGATACGCAGTATTTT. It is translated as CASMEGRRTDTQYF.